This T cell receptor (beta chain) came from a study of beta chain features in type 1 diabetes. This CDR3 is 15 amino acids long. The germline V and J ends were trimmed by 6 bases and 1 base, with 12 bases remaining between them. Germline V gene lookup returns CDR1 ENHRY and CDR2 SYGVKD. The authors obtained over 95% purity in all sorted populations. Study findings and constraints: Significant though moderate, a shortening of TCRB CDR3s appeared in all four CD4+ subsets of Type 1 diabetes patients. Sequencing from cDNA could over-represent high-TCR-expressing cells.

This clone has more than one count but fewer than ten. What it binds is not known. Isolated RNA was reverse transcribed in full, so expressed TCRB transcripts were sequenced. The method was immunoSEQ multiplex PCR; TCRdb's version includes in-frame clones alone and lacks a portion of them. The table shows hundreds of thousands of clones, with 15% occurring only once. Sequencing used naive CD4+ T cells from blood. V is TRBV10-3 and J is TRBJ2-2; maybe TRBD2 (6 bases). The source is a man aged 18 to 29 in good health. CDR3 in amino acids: CAIRTGTRNTGELFF. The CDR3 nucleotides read TGTGCCATCAGGACCGGGACTCGGAACACCGGGGAGCTGTTTTTT.